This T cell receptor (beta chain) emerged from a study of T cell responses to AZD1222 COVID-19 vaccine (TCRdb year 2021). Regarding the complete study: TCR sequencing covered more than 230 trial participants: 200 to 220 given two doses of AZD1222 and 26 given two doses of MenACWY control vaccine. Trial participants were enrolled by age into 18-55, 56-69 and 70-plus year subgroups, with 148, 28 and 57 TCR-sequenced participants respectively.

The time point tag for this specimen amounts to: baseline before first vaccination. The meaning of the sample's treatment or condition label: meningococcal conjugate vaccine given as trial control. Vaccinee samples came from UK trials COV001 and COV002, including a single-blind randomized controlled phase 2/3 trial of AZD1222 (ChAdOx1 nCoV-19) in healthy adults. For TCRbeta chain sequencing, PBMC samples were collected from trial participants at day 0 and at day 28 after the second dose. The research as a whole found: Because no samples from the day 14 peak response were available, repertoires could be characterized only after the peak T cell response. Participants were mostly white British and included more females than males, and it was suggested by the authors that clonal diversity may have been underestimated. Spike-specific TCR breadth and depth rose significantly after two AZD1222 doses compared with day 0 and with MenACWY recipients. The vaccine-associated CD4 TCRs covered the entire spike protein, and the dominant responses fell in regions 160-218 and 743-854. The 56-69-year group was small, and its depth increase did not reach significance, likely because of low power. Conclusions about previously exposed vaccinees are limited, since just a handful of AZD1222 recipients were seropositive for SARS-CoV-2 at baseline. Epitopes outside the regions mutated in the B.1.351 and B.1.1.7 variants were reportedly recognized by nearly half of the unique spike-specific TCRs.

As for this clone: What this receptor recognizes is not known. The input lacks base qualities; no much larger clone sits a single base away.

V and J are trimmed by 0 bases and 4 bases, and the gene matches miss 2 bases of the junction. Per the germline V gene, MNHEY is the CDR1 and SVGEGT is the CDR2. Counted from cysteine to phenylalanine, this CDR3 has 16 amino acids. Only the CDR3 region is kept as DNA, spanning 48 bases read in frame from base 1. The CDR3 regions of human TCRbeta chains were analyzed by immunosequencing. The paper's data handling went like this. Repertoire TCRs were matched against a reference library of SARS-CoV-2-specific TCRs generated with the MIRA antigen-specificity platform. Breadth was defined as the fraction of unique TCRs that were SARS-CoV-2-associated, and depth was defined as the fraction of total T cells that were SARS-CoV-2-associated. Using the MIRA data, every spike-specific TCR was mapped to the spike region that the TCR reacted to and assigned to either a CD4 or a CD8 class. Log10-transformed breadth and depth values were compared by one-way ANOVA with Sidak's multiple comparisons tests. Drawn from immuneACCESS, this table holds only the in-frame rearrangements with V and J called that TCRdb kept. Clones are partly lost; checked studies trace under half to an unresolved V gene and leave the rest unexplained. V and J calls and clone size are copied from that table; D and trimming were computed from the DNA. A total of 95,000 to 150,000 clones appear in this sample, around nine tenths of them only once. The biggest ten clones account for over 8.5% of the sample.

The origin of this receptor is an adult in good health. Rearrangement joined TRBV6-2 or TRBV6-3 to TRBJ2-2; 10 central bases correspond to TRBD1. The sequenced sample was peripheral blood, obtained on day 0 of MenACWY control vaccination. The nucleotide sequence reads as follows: TGTGCCAGCAGTTACTCGAGGACAGGGGGCACCGGGGAGCTGTTTTTT. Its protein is CASSYSRTGGTGELFF.